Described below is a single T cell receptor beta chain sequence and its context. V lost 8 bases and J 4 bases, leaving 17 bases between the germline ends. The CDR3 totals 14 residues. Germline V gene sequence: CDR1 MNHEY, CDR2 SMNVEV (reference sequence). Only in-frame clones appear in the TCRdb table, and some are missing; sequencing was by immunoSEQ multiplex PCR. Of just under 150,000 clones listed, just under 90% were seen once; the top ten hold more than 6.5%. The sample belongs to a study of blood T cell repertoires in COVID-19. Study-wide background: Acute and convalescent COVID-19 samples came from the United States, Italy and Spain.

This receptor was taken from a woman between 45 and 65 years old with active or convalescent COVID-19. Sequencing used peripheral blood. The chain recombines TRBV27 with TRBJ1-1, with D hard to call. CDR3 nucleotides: TGTGCCAGCCGACTGAATACCGGGATCACTGAAGCTTTCTTT. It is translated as CASRLNTGITEAFF.